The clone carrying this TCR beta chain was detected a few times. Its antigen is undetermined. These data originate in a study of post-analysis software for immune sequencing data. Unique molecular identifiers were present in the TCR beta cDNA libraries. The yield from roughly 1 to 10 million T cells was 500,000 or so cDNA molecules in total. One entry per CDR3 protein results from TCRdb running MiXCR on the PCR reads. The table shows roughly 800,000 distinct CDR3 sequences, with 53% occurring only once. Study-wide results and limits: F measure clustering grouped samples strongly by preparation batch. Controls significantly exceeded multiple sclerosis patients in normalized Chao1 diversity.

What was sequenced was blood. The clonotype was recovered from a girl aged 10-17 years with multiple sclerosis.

This CDR3 reads CSVVDRGRGETQYF. The CDR3 DNA reads as TGCAGCGTTGTGGACAGGGGGCGAGGAGAGACCCAGTACTTC. The gene calls are TRBV29-1 and TRBJ2-5; TRBD1 matches 11 bases. The CDR3 has 14 amino acids. V was clipped by 4 bases and J by 4 bases; unmatched bases: 5. CDR1 and CDR2 (germline): SQVTM, ANQGSEA. Full variable domain (remainder filled in from reference TRBV29-1 and TRBJ2-5): SAVISQKPSRDICQRGTSLTIQCQVDSQVTMMFWYRQQPGQSLTLIATANQGSEATYESGFVIDKFPISRPNLTFSTLTVSNMSPEDSSIYLCSVVDRGRGETQYFGPGTRLLVL.